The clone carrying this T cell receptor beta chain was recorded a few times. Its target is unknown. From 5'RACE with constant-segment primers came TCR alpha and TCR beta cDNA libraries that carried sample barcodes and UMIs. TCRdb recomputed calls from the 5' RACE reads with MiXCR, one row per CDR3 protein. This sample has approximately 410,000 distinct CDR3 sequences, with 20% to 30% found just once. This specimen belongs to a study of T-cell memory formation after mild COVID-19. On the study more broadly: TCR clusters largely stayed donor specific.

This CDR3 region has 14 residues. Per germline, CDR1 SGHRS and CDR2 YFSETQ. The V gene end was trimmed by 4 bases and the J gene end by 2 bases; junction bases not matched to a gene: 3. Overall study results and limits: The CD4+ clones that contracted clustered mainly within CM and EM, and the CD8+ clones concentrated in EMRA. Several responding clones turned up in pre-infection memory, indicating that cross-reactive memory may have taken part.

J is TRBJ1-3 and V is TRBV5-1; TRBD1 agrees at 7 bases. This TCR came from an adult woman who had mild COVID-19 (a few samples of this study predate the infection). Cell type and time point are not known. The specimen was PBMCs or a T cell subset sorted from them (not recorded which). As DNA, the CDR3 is TGCGCCAGCAGCGTTACAGGGGCTGGAAACACCATATATTTT. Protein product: CASSVTGAGNTIYF.